The rows below give T cell receptor beta chains drawn from one sample of a study of cytomegalovirus exposure and HLA in healthy donors. The data were produced by immunoSEQ multiplex PCR, yet TCRdb's version contains in-frame clones alone and is incomplete. Of around 99,000 clones in the sample, about 80% were seen once. The sample comprised PBMCs. The receptors shown here come from a woman aged 50 to 60 in good health and CMV-seropositive. The CDR3 runs from the conserved cysteine through the conserved F or W. The order of the fields is D gene, clone size, V gene, J gene, CDR3 protein, CDR3 DNA. A D gene is named only where the DNA matches it firmly. Size is stated for part of the rows, as once, few or many counts, or as a class when the clone is expanded.

D gene: NA; clone size: NA; V gene: TRBV5-1; J gene: TRBJ1-6; CDR3 protein: CASSPRGSAPLHF; CDR3 DNA: TGCGCCAGCAGCCCCAGAGGGTCCGCACCCCTCCACTTT
D gene: NA; clone size: few; V gene: TRBV21-1; J gene: TRBJ2-7; CDR3 protein: CASSKDRAGQGEYEQYF; CDR3 DNA: TGTGCCAGCAGCAAAGATAGGGCGGGACAGGGCGAATACGAGCAGTACTTC
D gene: TRBD1; clone size: NA; V gene: TRBV11-3; J gene: TRBJ2-1; CDR3 protein: CASSSRSGQASYNEQFF; CDR3 DNA: TGTGCCAGCAGTTCCCGCTCGGGACAGGCCTCCTACAATGAGCAGTTCTTC
D gene: TRBD2; clone size: NA; V gene: TRBV27; J gene: TRBJ2-2; CDR3 protein: CASSWTSGSPKTGELFF; CDR3 DNA: TGTGCCAGCAGTTGGACTAGCGGGAGCCCCAAGACCGGGGAGCTGTTTTTT
D gene: TRBD2; clone size: NA; V gene: TRBV18; J gene: TRBJ2-7; CDR3 protein: CASSTGLAEQYF; CDR3 DNA: TGTGCCAGCTCAACGGGACTAGCGGAGCAGTACTTC
D gene: NA; clone size: few; V gene: TRBV27; J gene: TRBJ2-7; CDR3 protein: CASSTGLSYEQYF; CDR3 DNA: TGTGCCAGCAGCACAGGGCTATCCTACGAGCAGTACTTC
D gene: TRBD2; clone size: NA; V gene: TRBV5-6; J gene: TRBJ2-3; CDR3 protein: CASLGRGLADTQYF; CDR3 DNA: TGTGCCAGCCTAGGGCGGGGGTTAGCAGATACGCAGTATTTT
D gene: NA; clone size: NA; V gene: TRBV12-5; J gene: TRBJ1-1; CDR3 protein: CASGLRRDTEAFF; CDR3 DNA: TGTGCTAGTGGTTTGAGACGGGACACTGAAGCTTTCTTT
D gene: TRBD2; clone size: NA; V gene: TRBV7-2; J gene: TRBJ2-3; CDR3 protein: CASSLGSGGDTQYF; CDR3 DNA: TGTGCCAGCAGCTTAGGTTCGGGGGGGGATACGCAGTATTTT
D gene: NA; clone size: NA; V gene: TRBV10-3; J gene: TRBJ2-7; CDR3 protein: CAINSGATSYEQYF; CDR3 DNA: TGTGCCATCAATTCCGGAGCAACCTCCTACGAGCAGTACTTC
D gene: TRBD2; clone size: once; V gene: TRBV7-3; J gene: TRBJ2-3; CDR3 protein: CASSPELADPQYF; CDR3 DNA: TGTGCCAGCAGCCCAGAACTAGCGGACCCGCAGTATTTT
D gene: TRBD1; clone size: NA; V gene: TRBV5-4; J gene: TRBJ2-2; CDR3 protein: CASSDQGVGGELFF; CDR3 DNA: TGTGCCAGCAGTGACCAGGGGGTTGGCGGGGAGCTGTTTTTT
D gene: TRBD1; clone size: NA; V gene: TRBV5-3; J gene: TRBJ1-3; CDR3 protein: CARSCPGTGPGGNTIYF; CDR3 DNA: TGTGCCAGAAGCTGTCCCGGGACAGGGCCGGGGGGAAACACCATATATTTT
D gene: NA; clone size: NA; V gene: TRBV7-9; J gene: TRBJ2-7; CDR3 protein: CASSLGTATYEQYF; CDR3 DNA: TGTGCCAGCAGCTTAGGTACAGCCACCTACGAGCAGTACTTC
D gene: TRBD1; clone size: NA; V gene: TRBV23-1; J gene: TRBJ1-5; CDR3 protein: CASSRGTGRPNSNQPQHF; CDR3 DNA: TGCGCCAGCAGTCGGGGGACAGGGCGCCCTAATAGCAATCAGCCCCAGCATTTT